The 15 T cell receptor beta chains presented below share a single source sample, sequenced in a study of beta chain features in type 1 diabetes. Whole-study results and caveats: Within each of all four CD4+ subsets, Type 1 diabetes patients had TCRB CDR3s that were moderately but significantly shorter.

Reverse transcribing all isolated RNA meant expressed TCRB transcripts were sequenced. Profiled with immunoSEQ multiplex PCR; TCRdb holds only in-frame clones, not every one. The table lists approximately 600,000 clones, around 12% of them singletons, with around 0.12% in the top ten. The antigens for these receptors are not known. Sequencing was done on a sample of naive CD4+ T cells from blood. All receptors come from a man aged 30-40 years with type 1 diabetes.

The sample holds a few counts of this clone. Germline is not matched at one junction end, which may reflect a read error. The genes are TRBV7-7 and TRBJ2-1; 11 nucleotides align to TRBD1. Germline V gives CDR1 SSHAT, CDR2 FNYEAQ (reference sequence). The CDR3 extends over 15 amino acids. CDR3 in amino acids: CASSPGTGGYNEQFF. The DNA of the CDR3 is TGTGCTAGCAGCCCCGGGACAGGGGGCTACAATGAGCAGTTCTTC.

This clone was seen a few times. This chain joins TRBV28 and TRBJ2-7, with 7 bases identical to TRBD1. V was pared by 6 bases and J by 2 bases, with 13 bases of the junction left unmatched. The CDR3 extends over 16 amino acids. The V gene's germline CDR1 is MDHEN and CDR2 SYDVKM. CDR3 bases: TGTGCCAGCAGCCCAGACCTCGGGACAGTTACCTACGAGCAGTACTTC. Translating gives CASSPDLGTVTYEQYF.

The V call is TRBV30, the J call TRBJ1-5; D is uncertain. V was clipped by 7 bases and J by 4 bases, with 8 bases between them. The CDR3 length is 11 residues. Germline CDR1 GTSNPN, CDR2 SVGIG (reference sequence). CDR3 nucleotide sequence: TGTGCCTTTGGGTTAAATCAGCCCCAGCATTTT. Translated, it gives CAFGLNQPQHF.

This clone has a single count. The V and J genes are TRBV5-1 and TRBJ1-1; 9 bases align to TRBD1. Germline V gene lookup returns CDR1 SGHRS and CDR2 YFSETQ. CDR3 length equals 17 residues. V was pared by 4 bases and J by 1 base, with 11 bases of the junction left unmatched. CDR3 residues: CASSPPGTGPGNTEAFF. The CDR3 bases are TGCGCCAGCAGCCCGCCGGGGACAGGGCCCGGGAACACTGAAGCTTTCTTT. Variable domain in full (rest from reference TRBV5-1 and TRBJ1-1): KAGVTQTPRYLIKTRGQQVTLSCSPISGHRSVSWYQQTPGQGLQFLFEYFSETQRNKGNFPGRFSGRQFSNSRSEMNVSTLELGDSALYLCASSPPGTGPGNTEAFFGQGTRLTVV.

This chain joins TRBV12-5 and TRBJ2-2; D is ambiguous. CDR1 is LGHNT and CDR2 is FRNRAP in the germline V gene. The V gene lost 4 bases and the J gene lost 4 bases, with 10 bases spanning the gap. The CDR3 contains 14 residues. In DNA, the CDR3 is TGTGCTAGTGGTTCCCCCGGGTTCACCGGGGAGCTGTTTTTT. Translating gives CASGSPGFTGELFF.

This clone was observed a handful of times. The chain couples TRBV28 to TRBJ1-1; no clear D gene. Germline CDR1 MDHEN, CDR2 SYDVKM. The V gene lost 7 bases and the J gene lost 0 bases, with 12 bases spanning the gap. This CDR3 comprises 14 residues. The CDR3: CASTTAHMNTEAFF. CDR3 nucleotide sequence: TGTGCCAGCACTACGGCACACATGAACACTGAAGCTTTCTTT. The full variable domain, with the rest looked up from reference TRBV28 and TRBJ1-1, is DVKVTQSSRYLVKRTGEKVFLECVQDMDHENMFWYRQDPGLGLRLIYFSYDVKMKEKGDIPEGYSVSREKKERFSLILESASTNQTSMYLCASTTAHMNTEAFFGQGTRLTVV.

This rearrangement joins TRBV19 to TRBJ1-4; no clear D gene. The CDR3 loop spans 9 amino acids. V was shortened by 8 bases and J by 8 bases, with 3 bases between the two germline ends. Per germline, CDR1 LNHDA and CDR2 SQIVND (reference sequence). This CDR3 reads CASVEKLFF. CDR3 coding DNA: TGTGCCAGTGTCGAAAAACTGTTTTTT. Looking up the rest from reference TRBV19 and TRBJ1-4 gives the full variable domain: DGGITQSPKYLFRKEGQNVTLSCEQNLNHDAMYWYRQDPGQGLRLIYYSQIVNDFQKGDIAEGYSVSREKKESFPLTVTSAQKNPTAFYLCASVEKLFFGSGTQLSVL.

This clone was seen only a few times. V usage is TRBV28 and J usage is TRBJ2-7, with 7 bases lining up with TRBD2. The length of the CDR3 is 14 residues. From germline, CDR1 is MDHEN and CDR2 SYDVKM. V dropped 8 bases and J dropped 0; count of bases not matched to a gene: 7. The CDR3 region is CASWASGLSYEQYF. The CDR3 DNA is TGTGCCAGCTGGGCTAGCGGTCTCTCCTACGAGCAGTACTTC.

This clone was picked up a small number of times. The chain joins TRBV18 to TRBJ2-7; TRBD1 is a possible D gene (6 bases). This CDR3 region has 15 residues. V dropped 0 bases and J dropped 2 bases, with 11 bases sitting between them. Germline V gene lookup returns CDR1 KGHSH and CDR2 LQKENI. The CDR3 DNA sequence: TGTGCCAGCTCACCACCGAGCAGGGGCACCTACGAGCAGTACTTC. Residues: CASSPPSRGTYEQYF.

This rearrangement joins TRBV30 to TRBJ1-6, with D unclear. V shed 1 base and J shed 12 bases, with 16 bases lying between them. This CDR3 region has 14 residues. Germline loops: CDR1 GTSNPN, CDR2 SVGIG (reference sequence). CDR3 region: CAWSGAYGSGPLHF. CDR3 in DNA: TGTGCCTGGAGTGGGGCATACGGAAGTGGACCCCTCCACTTT.

This clone came up once. The V gene is TRBV4-1, the J gene TRBJ2-3, with D maybe TRBD1 (5 bases). Germline V lookup: CDR1 MGHRA, CDR2 YSYEKL. The CDR3 covers 15 residues. V lost 1 base, J lost 2 bases, and 10 bases lay in between. The CDR3 DNA reads TGCGCCAGCAGCCAAGGCGACAGACTCACAGATACGCAGTATTTT. The encoded protein is CASSQGDRLTDTQYF.

In its sample, this clone was seen a few times. This CDR3 is also generated by other DNA sequences in the sample. The V call is TRBV4-3, the J call TRBJ1-5; 7 bases map to TRBD1. The ends lost 0 bases at V and 6 bases at J; junction bases unmatched: 5. The CDR3 has 15 residues. Germline V lookup: CDR1 LGHNA, CDR2 YSLEER. The chain's CDR3 is CASSQDRQGGQPQHF. CDR3 bases: TGCGCCAGCAGCCAAGATCGGCAGGGGGGTCAGCCCCAGCATTTT.

This clone appeared a few times. The chain links TRBV9 to TRBJ2-5; D possibly uses TRBD1 or TRBD2 (6 bases each). Trimming left V 4 bases short and J 1 base short, with 11 bases between. The CDR3 is 14 residues long. The germline V gene has CDR1 SGDLS and CDR2 YYNGEE. In nucleotides, the CDR3 is TGTGCCAGCAGCCGAGGGGGGATCCAAGAGACCCAGTACTTC. Protein product: CASSRGGIQETQYF.

This clone was seen more than once but under ten times. The J gene is TRBJ2-3, the V gene TRBV5-4; D might be TRBD2 (7 bases). Germline V lookup: CDR1 SGHNT, CDR2 YYREEE (reference sequence). This CDR3 has 15 amino acids. Trimming removed 9 bases from V and 1 base from J, with 18 bases in between. CDR3 sequence: CATKQGGGGTDTQYF. The DNA of the CDR3 is TGTGCCACCAAGCAAGGGGGAGGGGGCACAGATACGCAGTATTTT.

This clone has a count of ten or more. The chain recombines TRBV2 with TRBJ1-6; D is unresolved. Trimming took off 6 bases at V and 10 bases at J, with 13 bases between the two ends. This CDR3 region has 13 residues. Germline CDR1 and CDR2: SNHLY and FYNNEI. CDR3 nucleotide sequence: TGTGCCAGCAGAGCGGATGGCGGGTCACCCCTCCACTTT. It translates to CASRADGGSPLHF.